The clone carrying this T cell receptor beta chain has a handful of counts. Assay: immunoSEQ multiplex PCR; the TCRdb copy retains only in-frame clones and omits some. The sample has 380,000 or so clones; about 83% are singletons. This sample's treatment: around 19 received Ad26.COV2.S at low or high dose, single or two shots; several received placebo; per-sample allocation not given. Specimens were obtained on day 63 following the first vaccine or placebo injection. The CDR3 has 13 residues. V was cut by 3 bases and J by 7 bases, with 12 bases left in between. Germline V gene lookup returns CDR1 SEHNR and CDR2 FQNEAQ (reference sequence). This sample was taken from a study of Ad26.COV2.S vaccination and SARS-CoV-2 variants. On the study more broadly: Donor had been placed in the Ad26.COV2.S arm of the COV1001 trial.

The sequencing here drew on peripheral blood, taken in a trial of Ad26.COV2.S vaccine versus placebo. The clonotype comes from a person between 18 and 65 years old who received the Ad26.COV2.S COVID-19 vaccine or a placebo. The chain carries TRBV7-9 and TRBJ1-2; no clear D. The CDR3 loop is CASSFEPPRGYTF. CDR3 nucleotides: TGTGCCAGCAGCTTTGAACCCCCACGTGGCTACACCTTC.